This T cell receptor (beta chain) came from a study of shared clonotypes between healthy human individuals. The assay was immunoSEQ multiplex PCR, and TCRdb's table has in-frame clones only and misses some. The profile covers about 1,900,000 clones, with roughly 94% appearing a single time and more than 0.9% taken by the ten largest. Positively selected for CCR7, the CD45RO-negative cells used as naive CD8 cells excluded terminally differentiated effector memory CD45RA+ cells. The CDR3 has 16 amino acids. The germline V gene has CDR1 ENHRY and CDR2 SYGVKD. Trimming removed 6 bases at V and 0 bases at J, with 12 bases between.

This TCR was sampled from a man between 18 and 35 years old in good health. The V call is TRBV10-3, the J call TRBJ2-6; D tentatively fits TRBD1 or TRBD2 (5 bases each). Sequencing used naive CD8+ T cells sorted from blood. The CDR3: CAISGTVDSGANVLTF. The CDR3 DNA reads TGTGCCATCAGCGGGACGGTCGACTCTGGGGCCAACGTCCTGACTTTC.